The clone carrying this T cell receptor (beta chain) is classed as medium-sized. What it recognizes is unknown. The data were taken from a study of T cell responses to AZD1222 COVID-19 vaccine. Whole-study results and caveats: It was only after the peak T cell response that any repertoires were sampled. Donors, mostly white British, included more females; clonal diversity was possibly underestimated.

Second-dose schedules of about 4 or about 12 weeks were combined. The CDR3 runs to 14 residues. Losses at the gene ends were 7 bases for V and 4 bases for J; bases not matched to a gene: 6. Germline CDR1 LNHDA, CDR2 SQIVND (reference sequence). Measured with immunoSEQ multiplex PCR; TCRdb has only the in-frame clones, and not every one. This table holds over 130,000 clones, roughly 88% found once. Specimen: peripheral blood, collected 28 days after the second AZD1222 dose. The chain carries TRBV19 and TRBJ2-2; 7 nucleotides match TRBD2. This sequence originates from an adult who received the AZD1222 COVID-19 vaccine. The DNA of the CDR3 is TGTGCCAGTACTGGACTAGAGGTCACCGGGGAGCTGTTTTTT. Its protein is CASTGLEVTGELFF.